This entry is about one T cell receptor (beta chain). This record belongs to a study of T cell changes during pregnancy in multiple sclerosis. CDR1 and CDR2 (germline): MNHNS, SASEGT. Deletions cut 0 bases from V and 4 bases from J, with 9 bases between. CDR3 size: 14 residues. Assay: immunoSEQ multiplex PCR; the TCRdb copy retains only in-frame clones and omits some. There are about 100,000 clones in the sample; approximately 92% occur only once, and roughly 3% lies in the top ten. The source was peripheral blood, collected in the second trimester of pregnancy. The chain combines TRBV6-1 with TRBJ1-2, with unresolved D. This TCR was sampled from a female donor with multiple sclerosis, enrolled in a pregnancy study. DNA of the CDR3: TGTGCCAGCAGTGAAGCGCCTCGGGTCTATGGCTACACCTTC. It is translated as CASSEAPRVYGYTF.